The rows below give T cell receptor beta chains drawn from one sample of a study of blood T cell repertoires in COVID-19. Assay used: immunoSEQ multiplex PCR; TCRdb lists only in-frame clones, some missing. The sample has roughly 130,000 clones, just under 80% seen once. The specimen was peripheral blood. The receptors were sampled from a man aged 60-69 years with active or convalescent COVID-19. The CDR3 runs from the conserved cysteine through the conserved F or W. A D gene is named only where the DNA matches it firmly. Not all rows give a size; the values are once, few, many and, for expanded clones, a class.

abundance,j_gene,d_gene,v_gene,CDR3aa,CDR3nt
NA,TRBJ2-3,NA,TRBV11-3,CASSSSQRDTQYF,TGTGCCAGCAGCTCCTCTCAACGGGATACGCAGTATTTT
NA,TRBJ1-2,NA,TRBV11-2,CASSPGQGYGYTF,TGTGCCAGCTCCCCAGGGCAGGGCTATGGCTACACCTTC
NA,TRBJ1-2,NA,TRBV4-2,CASSQDASFTF,TGTGCCAGCAGCCAAGATGCTAGCTTCACCTTC
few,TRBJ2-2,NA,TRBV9,CASSPAGVGLSGLFF,TGTGCCAGCAGCCCCGCCGGGGTAGGGCTATCAGGGCTGTTTTTT
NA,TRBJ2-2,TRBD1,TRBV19,CASSMTGEATGELFF,TGTGCCAGTAGTATGACAGGGGAGGCCACCGGGGAGCTGTTTTTT
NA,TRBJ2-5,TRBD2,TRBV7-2,CASSLSASGARETQYF,TGTGCCAGCAGCTTATCGGCTAGCGGGGCGAGGGAGACCCAGTACTTC
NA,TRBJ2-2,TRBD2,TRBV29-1,CSVLRTSGRGRLAGELFF,TGCAGCGTTCTAAGGACTAGCGGGAGAGGGCGTCTAGCCGGGGAGCTGTTTTTT
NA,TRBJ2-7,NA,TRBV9,CASSARGLFHEQYF,TGTGCCAGCAGCGCTCGGGGACTTTTTCACGAGCAGTACTTC
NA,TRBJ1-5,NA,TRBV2,CASSRDNSNQPQHF,TGTGCCAGCAGCCGGGACAATAGCAATCAGCCCCAGCATTTT
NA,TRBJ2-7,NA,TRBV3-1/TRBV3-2,CASSQRTPRPYEQYF,TGTGCCAGCAGCCAACGGACACCAAGGCCCTACGAGCAGTACTTC
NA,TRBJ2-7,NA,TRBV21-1,CASSKGLGTAHESSYEQYF,TGTGCCAGCAGCAAAGGGTTGGGGACAGCCCACGAAAGCTCCTACGAGCAGTACTTC
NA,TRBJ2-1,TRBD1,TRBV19,CATGQDEQFF,TGTGCCACGGGACAGGATGAGCAGTTCTTC
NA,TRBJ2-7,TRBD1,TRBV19,CASSPRDREYEQYF,TGTGCCAGTAGCCCCCGGGACAGGGAGTACGAGCAGTACTTC
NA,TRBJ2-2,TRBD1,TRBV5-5,CASSFTGETGELFF,TGTGCCAGCAGCTTTACAGGGGAAACCGGGGAGCTGTTTTTT
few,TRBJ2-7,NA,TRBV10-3,CAISDRGYRSYEQYF,TGTGCCATCAGTGATAGAGGGTACCGGTCCTACGAGCAGTACTTC
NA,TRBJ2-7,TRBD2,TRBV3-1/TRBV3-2,CASSQGVAGSYEQYF,TGTGCCAGCAGCCAAGGGGTAGCGGGGTCCTACGAGCAGTACTTC
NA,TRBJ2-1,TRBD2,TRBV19,CASSEMGGVNEQFF,TGTGCCAGTAGTGAAATGGGAGGGGTCAATGAGCAGTTCTTC
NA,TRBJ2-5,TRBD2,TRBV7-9,CASSTPTSGRRETQYF,TGTGCCAGCAGCACTCCGACTAGCGGGAGAAGGGAGACCCAGTACTTC
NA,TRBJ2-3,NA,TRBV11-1,CASSMSGESTDTQYF,TGTGCCAGCAGCATGTCGGGAGAATCCACAGATACGCAGTATTTT
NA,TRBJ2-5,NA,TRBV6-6,CASSYPGSRETQYF,TGTGCCAGCAGTTACCCCGGGTCCAGAGAGACCCAGTACTTC
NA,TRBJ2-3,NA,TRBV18,CASSPGAADTQYF,TGTGCCAGCTCACCTGGAGCGGCAGATACGCAGTATTTT
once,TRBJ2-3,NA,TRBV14,CASSQRTGFPSTDTQYF,TGTGCCAGCAGCCAGCGAACCGGGTTCCCTAGCACAGATACGCAGTATTTT
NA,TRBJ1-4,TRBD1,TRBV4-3,CASSQDRTGLSTNEKLFF,TGCGCCAGCAGCCAAGACCGGACAGGGCTTTCAACTAATGAAAAACTGTTTTTT
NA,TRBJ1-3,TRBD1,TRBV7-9,CASSPRTGGNTIYF,TGTGCCAGCAGCCCTCGGACAGGTGGAAACACCATATATTTT
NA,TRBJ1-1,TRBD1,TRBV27,CASGRTGNKNTEAFF,TGTGCCAGCGGAAGGACAGGCAATAAGAACACTGAAGCTTTCTTT
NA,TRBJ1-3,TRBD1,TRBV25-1,CASSEQQGASDTIYF,TGTGCCAGCAGTGAGCAACAGGGGGCGTCGGACACCATATATTTT
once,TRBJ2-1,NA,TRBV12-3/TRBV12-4,CASSLRNEQFF,TGTGCCAGCAGTCTAAGAAATGAGCAGTTCTTC
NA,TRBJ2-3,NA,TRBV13,CASSFRGTDTQYF,TGTGCCAGCAGCTTTCGAGGGACAGATACGCAGTATTTT
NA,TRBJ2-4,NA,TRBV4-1,CASRGEARNIQYF,TGCGCCAGCAGAGGGGAGGCTAGAAACATTCAGTACTTC
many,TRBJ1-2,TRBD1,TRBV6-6,CASSYSGQTKNGYTF,TGTGCCAGCAGTTACTCGGGACAGACCAAAAATGGCTACACCTTC
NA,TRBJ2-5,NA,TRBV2,CASSAAGTAAETQYF,TGTGCCAGCAGTGCGGCTGGAACGGCGGCAGAGACCCAGTACTTC
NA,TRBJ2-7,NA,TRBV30,CAWSYRSEQYF,TGTGCCTGGAGCTACAGGAGCGAGCAGTACTTC
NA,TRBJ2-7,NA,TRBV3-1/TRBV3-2,CASSPLVAAPGRSYEQYF,TGTGCCAGCAGCCCCCTGGTTGCGGCCCCCGGTAGGTCCTACGAGCAGTACTTC
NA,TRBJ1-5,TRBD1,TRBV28,CASSQGQGNQPQHF,TGTGCCAGCAGTCAGGGACAGGGCAATCAGCCCCAGCATTTT
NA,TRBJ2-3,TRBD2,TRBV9,CASSVAKGRGFGTDTQYF,TGTGCCAGCAGCGTAGCTAAAGGGAGGGGTTTTGGTACAGATACGCAGTATTTT
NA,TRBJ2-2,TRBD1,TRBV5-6,CASSKDRDTGELFF,TGTGCCAGCAGCAAAGACAGGGACACCGGGGAGCTGTTTTTT
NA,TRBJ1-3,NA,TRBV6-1,CASNEESGDFLSGNTIYF,TGTGCCAGCAATGAAGAGTCTGGGGACTTTCTCTCTGGAAACACCATATATTTT
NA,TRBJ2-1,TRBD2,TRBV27,CASSPGTSSYNEQFF,TGTGCCAGCAGTCCCGGGACTAGCTCCTACAATGAGCAGTTCTTC
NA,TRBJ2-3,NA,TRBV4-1,CASSRISGGDTQYF,TGCGCCAGCAGCCGTATTAGTGGGGGCGATACGCAGTATTTT
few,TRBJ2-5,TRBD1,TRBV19,CASRGQGAKETQYF,TGTGCCAGTAGAGGACAGGGGGCGAAAGAGACCCAGTACTTC
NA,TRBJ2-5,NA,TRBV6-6,CAALTRGLGETQYF,TGTGCCGCGCTAACGCGGGGCCTGGGGGAGACCCAGTACTTC
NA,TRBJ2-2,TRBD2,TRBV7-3,CASSLKAGGYTGELFF,TGTGCCAGCAGCTTAAAGGCGGGAGGATACACCGGGGAGCTGTTTTTT
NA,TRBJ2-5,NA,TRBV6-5,CASSRTVGSETQYF,TGTGCCAGCAGCCGGACAGTCGGTTCAGAGACCCAGTACTTC
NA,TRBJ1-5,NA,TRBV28,CASSPNTGGQPQHF,TGTGCCAGCAGTCCTAACACGGGGGGCCAGCCCCAGCATTTT
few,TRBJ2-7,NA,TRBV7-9,CASSSSGEGAEQYF,TGTGCCAGCAGCTCTTCGGGGGAAGGGGCCGAGCAGTACTTC
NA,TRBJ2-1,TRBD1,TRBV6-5,CASSSPRQGHNEQFF,TGTGCCAGCAGTTCCCCACGACAGGGCCACAATGAGCAGTTCTTC
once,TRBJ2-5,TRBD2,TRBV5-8,CASKLNPGGPWETQYF,TGTGCCAGCAAACTCAACCCGGGAGGGCCTTGGGAGACCCAGTACTTC
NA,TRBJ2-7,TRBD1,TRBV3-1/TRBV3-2,CASSQDRTGWSSYEQYF,TGTGCCAGCAGCCAAGATCGGACAGGGTGGAGCTCCTACGAGCAGTACTTC
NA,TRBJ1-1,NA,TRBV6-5,CASSYSRLGMGTEAFF,TGTGCCAGCAGTTACTCGCGGTTGGGTATGGGCACTGAAGCTTTCTTT
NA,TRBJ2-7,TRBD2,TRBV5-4,CASSLAGGTFYEQYF,TGTGCCAGCAGCTTGGCGGGAGGGACTTTTTACGAGCAGTACTTC